The clone carrying this T cell receptor (beta chain) was recorded only once. Each sorted subset replicate got 200 ng genomic DNA, tens of thousands of genomes. Profiled with immunoSEQ multiplex PCR; TCRdb holds only in-frame clones, not every one. The sample lists about a million clones, 65% to 75% occurring once. The CDR3 contains 14 residues. After removal of 3 bases from V and 8 bases from J, the junction contained 7 bases not matched to a gene. Germline V gives CDR1 KGHSH, CDR2 LQKENI. The record originates from a study of shared clonotypes between healthy human individuals. The sequenced sample consisted of memory CD4+ T cells sorted from blood. Indicated subset: CD45RA-negative fraction. The clonotype comes from a man between 18 and 29 years old in good health. The chain links TRBV18 to TRBJ1-2; 9 positions agree with TRBD1. The CDR3 sequence: CASSPQDRGGGYTF. The DNA of the CDR3 is TGTGCCAGCTCACCTCAGGACAGGGGTGGAGGCTACACCTTC.